This T cell receptor beta chain was profiled in a study of cytotoxic CD8 clonotypes in ibrutinib-treated CLL. Germline-derived CDR1 and CDR2 are SGHRS and YFSETQ. The CDR3 sequence is 14 residues long. Trimming took off 0 bases at V and 2 bases at J, with 8 bases between the two ends. The repertoire was sequenced with immunoSEQ multiplex PCR; TCRdb's copy has only in-frame clones and lacks some. The sample contains approximately 210,000 clones, around 72% of which appear only once. This chain connects TRBV5-1 to TRBJ1-2; D perhaps matches TRBD1 (5 bases). This sequence was found in a human donor with chronic lymphocytic leukemia. This specimen consisted of PBMCs, obtained after 24 months of ibrutinib treatment. The CDR3 loop reads CASSLVGTNYGYTF. The CDR3 DNA sequence: TGCGCCAGCAGCTTGGTCGGGACCAACTATGGCTACACCTTC.